This TCR beta chain came from a study of tumor and adjacent non-tumor tissue in lung cancer. The overall study: Stage I to III disease affected 10 men and roughly five women aged about 30 to 85.

The CDR3 covers 14 residues. Germline V lookup: CDR1 MDHEN, CDR2 SYDVKM. V was clipped by 9 bases and J by 4 bases; unmatched bases: 8. This clonotype was detected ten times or more. The library came from three nested PCR rounds adapted from ARM-PCR protocols. TCRdb called the multiplex PCR reads again in MiXCR, with one record for every CDR3 protein. Of about 90,000 distinct CDR3 sequences listed, under 80% were seen once; the top ten hold just over 20%. The template was RNA from unsorted bulk tissue. More than 3 cm separated this lung sample from the edge of the tumor. Donors were chemotherapy-naive, newly diagnosed lung cancer surgical patients in China, August–late 2014.

The specimen was distant non-tumor lung tissue. V usage is TRBV28 and J usage is TRBJ2-2; 7 bases match TRBD1. The receptor was derived from a woman in her forties or fifties with non-small cell lung cancer. The CDR3 here is CASKRQGPTGELFF. Written as DNA, the CDR3 is TGTGCCAGTAAGCGACAGGGACCCACCGGGGAGCTGTTTTTT.